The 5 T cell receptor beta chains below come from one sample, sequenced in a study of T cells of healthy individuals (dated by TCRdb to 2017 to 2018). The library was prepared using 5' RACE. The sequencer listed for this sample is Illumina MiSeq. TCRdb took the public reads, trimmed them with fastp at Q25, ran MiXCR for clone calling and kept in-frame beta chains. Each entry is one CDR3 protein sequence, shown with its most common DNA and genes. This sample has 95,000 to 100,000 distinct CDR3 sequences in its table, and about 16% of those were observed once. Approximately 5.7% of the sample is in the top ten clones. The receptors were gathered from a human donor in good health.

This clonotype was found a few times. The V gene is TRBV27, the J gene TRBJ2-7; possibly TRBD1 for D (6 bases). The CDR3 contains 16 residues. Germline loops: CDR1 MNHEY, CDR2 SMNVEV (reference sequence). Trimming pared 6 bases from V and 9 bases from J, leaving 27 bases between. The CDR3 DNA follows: TGTGCCAGCAGCCCACTGCGCCGGACAGATCTACGATGGCAGTACTTC. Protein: CASSPLRRTDLRWQYF.

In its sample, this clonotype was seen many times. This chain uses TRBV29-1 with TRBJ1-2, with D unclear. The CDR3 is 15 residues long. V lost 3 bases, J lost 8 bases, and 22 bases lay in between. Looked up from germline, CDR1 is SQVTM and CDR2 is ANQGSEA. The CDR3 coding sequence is TGCAGCGTTGAGATTCCGACGGCGTCGTTGAGGGGCTACACCTTC. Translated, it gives CSVEIPTASLRGYTF.

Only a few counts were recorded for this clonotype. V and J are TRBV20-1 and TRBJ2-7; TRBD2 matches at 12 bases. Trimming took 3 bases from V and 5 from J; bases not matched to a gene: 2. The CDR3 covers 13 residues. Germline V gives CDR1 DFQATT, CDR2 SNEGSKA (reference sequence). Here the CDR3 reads CSARRLAGDEQYF. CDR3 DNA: TGCAGTGCTAGGCGACTAGCGGGAGACGAGCAGTACTTC.

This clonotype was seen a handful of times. Here the CDR3 reads CASSQSSPRPGYGYTF. The CDR3 nucleotides are TGCGCCAGCAGCCAATCATCCCCCAGGCCCGGTTATGGCTACACCTTC. This sequence joins TRBV4-1 and TRBJ1-2; unclear D gene. Trimming pared 2 bases from V and 5 bases from J, leaving 18 bases between. CDR3 length equals 16 residues. Germline V CDR1 and CDR2: MGHRA, YSYEKL.

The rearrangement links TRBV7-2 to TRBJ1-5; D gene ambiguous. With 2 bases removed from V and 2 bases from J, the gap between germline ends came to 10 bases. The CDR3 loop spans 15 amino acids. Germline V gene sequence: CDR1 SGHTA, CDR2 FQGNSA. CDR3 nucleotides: TGTGCCAGCAGCTTATCTTTCTTGGGCAATCAGCCCCAGCATTTT. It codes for CASSLSFLGNQPQHF.